Shown below are 19 T cell receptor beta chains from a single sample sequenced in a study of human T cells and chemical hapten exposure. TCRdb independently ran MiXCR on the RACE reads; one entry per CDR3 protein. Altogether about 80,000 distinct CDR3 sequences are present, approximately 8% being singletons, with the ten largest covering 1.5% to 1.9%. The time point: patch test 1, 2 weeks after DPC sensitization. The treatment here: therapeutic diphenylcyclopropenone sensitization with weekly scalp DPC. This specimen was whole blood, taken in connection with sensitization to the hapten diphenylcyclopropenone (DPC). The receptors come from a woman aged 25 to 39 with alopecia areata. Some clones in this sample may be carry-over from other donors' samples.

The chain links TRBV12-3 or TRBV12-4 to TRBJ2-1, with 7 bases aligning to TRBD2. The CDR3 loop spans 13 amino acids. The V segment lost 3 bases and the J segment 5 bases; nucleotides outside the gene matches: 1. The CDR3 DNA follows: TGTGCCAGCAGTTTTCGGGGGGACAATGAGCAGTTCTTC. It encodes CASSFRGDNEQFF.

This clonotype was detected only a few times. The rearrangement links TRBV20-1 to TRBJ1-3; D not resolved. CDR3 length: 15 amino acids. V was shortened by 3 bases and J by 0 bases, with 12 bases between the two germline ends. Germline V gene sequence: CDR1 DFQATT, CDR2 SNEGSKA (reference sequence). CDR3 protein: CSARGMGFSGNTIYF. Written as DNA, the CDR3 is TGCAGTGCTAGGGGTATGGGTTTCTCTGGAAACACCATATATTTT.

This clonotype was seen a few times. This chain uses TRBV10-3 with TRBJ2-7, with D possibly matching TRBD1 (6 bases). The germline gives CDR1 ENHRY, CDR2 SYGVKD. The CDR3 extends over 12 amino acids. V was shortened by 6 bases and J by 1 base, with 7 bases between the two germline ends. In nucleotides, the CDR3 is TGTGCCATCAGCACAGGGTCCTACGAGCAGTACTTC. Encoded protein: CAISTGSYEQYF.

This clonotype was recorded at least ten times. This rearrangement joins TRBV7-3 to TRBJ1-2; TRBD1 aligns across 8 bases. The germline V gene has CDR1 SGHTA and CDR2 FQGTGA. Losses at the gene ends were 0 bases for V and 5 bases for J; bases not matched to a gene: 8. This CDR3 spans 16 amino acids. The CDR3 nucleotides are TGTGCCAGCAGCTTAACTGCCAAGACAGGGGATTATGGCTACACCTTC. It encodes CASSLTAKTGDYGYTF.

This clonotype showed up many times. The genes are TRBV12-3 or TRBV12-4 and TRBJ2-1; D might be TRBD1 or TRBD2, each matching 5 bases. This CDR3 is built from 15 residues. The V end was cut by 2 bases, the J end by 2 bases, with 10 bases between. The CDR3 coding sequence is TGTGCCAGCAGTTTAATGGGACGGACCTACAATGAGCAGTTCTTC. Its translation: CASSLMGRTYNEQFF.

As regards this clonotype: This clone may be a read error of a much larger clone one base away. The chain combines TRBV29-1 with TRBJ2-7; TRBD1 agrees at 9 bases. The CDR3 runs 13 residues. In germline, CDR1 is SQVTM, CDR2 ANQGSEA. The V segment lost 7 bases and the J segment 4 bases; nucleotides outside the gene matches: 8. The CDR3 loop reads CSEVPGQGYEQYF. CDR3 DNA sequence: TGCAGCGAGGTGCCGGGACAGGGTTACGAGCAGTACTTC.

This clonotype was detected many times. For the CDR3, the DNA is TGCAGTGCTAGAGCTCCAGACCGGAACACCGGGGAGCTGTTTTTT. Amino acid sequence: CSARAPDRNTGELFF. V and J are TRBV20-1 and TRBJ2-2; no reliable D call. The CDR3 is 15 residues long. V shed 1 base and J shed 1 base, with 10 bases lying between them. Germline V CDR1 and CDR2: DFQATT, SNEGSKA (reference sequence).

This sequence joins TRBV5-1 and TRBJ2-7; possibly TRBD1 for D (6 bases). CDR3 size: 14 residues. Trimming took 2 bases from V and 3 from J, leaving 12 bases between them. Germline assignment: CDR1 SGHRS and CDR2 YFSETQ. The CDR3 nucleotides are TGCGCCAGCAGCTTTGGGGGCATCTTCTACGAGCAGTACTTC. Protein: CASSFGGIFYEQYF.

The chain couples TRBV7-9 to TRBJ2-1; TRBD2 aligns across 16 bases. Trimming took 5 bases from V and 9 from J; bases not matched to a gene: 10. The CDR3 runs to 17 residues. From germline, CDR1 is SEHNR and CDR2 FQNEAQ (reference sequence). Here the CDR3 DNA reads TGTGCCAGCAGCCGAACCGGGACTAGCGGGGGGGCAGTTGAGCAGTTCTTC. This sequence encodes CASSRTGTSGGAVEQFF.

This clonotype was recorded many times. The CDR3 DNA sequence: TGTGCCAGCAGCTTAGTAGGGGATGGAGATACGCAGTATTTT. Translation gives CASSLVGDGDTQYF. This chain links TRBV11-2 with TRBJ2-3; tentatively, D is TRBD1 (5 bases). The CDR3 is made up of 14 amino acids. Germline V gene data show CDR1 as SGHAT and CDR2 as FQNNGV. With 1 base removed from V and 5 bases from J, the gap between germline ends came to 10 bases.

V gene TRBV5-1 combines with J gene TRBJ1-2; D is ambiguous. This CDR3 region has 15 residues. Germline values: CDR1 SGHRS, CDR2 YFSETQ. The ends were cut back, 0 bases at V and 6 bases at J, with 15 bases in the middle. The CDR3 is CASSLVIFREDGYTF. The DNA of the CDR3 is TGCGCCAGCAGCTTGGTCATTTTTCGGGAGGATGGCTACACCTTC.

The rearrangement links TRBV5-1 to TRBJ2-5; no reliable D call. The V end was cut by 2 bases, the J end by 2 bases, with 10 bases between. This CDR3 comprises 14 residues. Germline CDR1 reads SGHRS; CDR2 reads YFSETQ. The DNA for the CDR3 is TGCGCCAGCAGCTTAGGTGCACATCAAGAGACCCAGTACTTC. Translating gives CASSLGAHQETQYF.

This clonotype was observed many times. V is TRBV29-1 and J is TRBJ1-2; D is perhaps TRBD1 (5 bases). V was trimmed by 3 bases and J by 0 bases, leaving 11 bases between them. CDR1 is SQVTM, CDR2 ANQGSEA, per germline. The CDR3 runs 14 residues. This chain's CDR3 is CSVEIGASNYGYTF. DNA of the CDR3: TGCAGCGTTGAGATAGGGGCCTCTAACTATGGCTACACCTTC.

This clonotype was found many times. The chain recombines TRBV12-3 or TRBV12-4 with TRBJ1-1, with D possibly matching TRBD1 (6 bases). Trimming left V 2 bases short and J 0 bases short, with 16 bases between. The CDR3 has 17 residues. The CDR3 is CASSLWVQRGMNTEAFF. The CDR3 DNA sequence: TGTGCCAGCAGTTTATGGGTCCAGAGGGGGATGAACACTGAAGCTTTCTTT.

The genes are TRBV12-3 or TRBV12-4 and TRBJ1-2; D may be TRBD1 (5 bases). This CDR3 spans 14 amino acids. V was cut by 5 bases and J by 2 bases, with 12 bases left in between. The CDR3: CASSPAQANYGYTF. CDR3 sequence (DNA): TGTGCCAGCAGTCCCGCACAGGCGAACTATGGCTACACCTTC.

This clonotype was found many times. This sequence joins TRBV3-1 and TRBJ2-1, with TRBD2 identical over 14 bases. The CDR3 is made up of 16 amino acids. Germline V gives CDR1 LGHDT, CDR2 YNNKEL (reference sequence). V was clipped by 2 bases and J by 8 bases; unmatched bases: 5. CDR3 region: CASSQQTSGGGDEQFF. The CDR3, as DNA: TGTGCCAGCAGCCAACAGACTAGCGGGGGGGGGGATGAGCAGTTCTTC.

Of note for this clonotype: A read error is possible here, since a much larger clone lies one base away. The chain joins TRBV19 to TRBJ2-5; D ambiguous. The germline gives CDR1 LNHDA, CDR2 SQIVND (reference sequence). This CDR3 has 13 residues. The V end lost 8 bases, the J end lost 2 bases, and 12 bases lay between the germline ends. DNA for the CDR3: TGTGCCAGTGCTCATAGACGGCAAGAGACCCAGTACTTC. The encoded protein is CASAHRRQETQYF.

Ten or more counts support this clonotype. The V gene is TRBV7-9, the J gene TRBJ1-1; TRBD1 matches at 12 bases. Germline V CDR1 and CDR2: SEHNR, FQNEAQ (reference sequence). V shed 4 bases, J shed 4 bases, and the junction held 4 bases outside the gene matches. This CDR3 is 15 amino acids long. CDR3 DNA: TGTGCCAGCAGCTGGGGACAGGGGGCTGGCACTGAAGCTTTCTTT. Translation gives CASSWGQGAGTEAFF.

The V gene is TRBV10-1, the J gene TRBJ1-1, with TRBD1 as a possible D gene (6 bases). This CDR3 has 13 amino acids. Trimming left V 2 bases short and J 4 bases short, with 8 bases between. CDR1 WNHNN and CDR2 SYGVQD come from the germline V gene (reference sequence). The DNA of the CDR3 is TGCGCCAGCAGTGAGCAAGGGGGCACTGAAGCTTTCTTT. Its translation: CASSEQGGTEAFF.